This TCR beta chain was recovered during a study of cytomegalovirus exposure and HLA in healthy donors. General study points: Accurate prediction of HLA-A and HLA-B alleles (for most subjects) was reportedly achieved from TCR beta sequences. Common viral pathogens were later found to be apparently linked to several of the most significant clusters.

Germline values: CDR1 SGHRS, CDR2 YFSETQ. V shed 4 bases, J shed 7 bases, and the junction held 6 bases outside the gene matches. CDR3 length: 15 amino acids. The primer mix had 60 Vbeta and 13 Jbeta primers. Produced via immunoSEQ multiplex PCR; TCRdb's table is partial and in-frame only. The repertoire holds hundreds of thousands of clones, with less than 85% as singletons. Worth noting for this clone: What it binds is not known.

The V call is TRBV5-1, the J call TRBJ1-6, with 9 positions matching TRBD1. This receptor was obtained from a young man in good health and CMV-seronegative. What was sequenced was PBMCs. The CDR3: CASSRDREGNSPLHF. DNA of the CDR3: TGCGCCAGCAGCCGGGACAGGGAAGGAAATTCACCCCTCCACTTT.